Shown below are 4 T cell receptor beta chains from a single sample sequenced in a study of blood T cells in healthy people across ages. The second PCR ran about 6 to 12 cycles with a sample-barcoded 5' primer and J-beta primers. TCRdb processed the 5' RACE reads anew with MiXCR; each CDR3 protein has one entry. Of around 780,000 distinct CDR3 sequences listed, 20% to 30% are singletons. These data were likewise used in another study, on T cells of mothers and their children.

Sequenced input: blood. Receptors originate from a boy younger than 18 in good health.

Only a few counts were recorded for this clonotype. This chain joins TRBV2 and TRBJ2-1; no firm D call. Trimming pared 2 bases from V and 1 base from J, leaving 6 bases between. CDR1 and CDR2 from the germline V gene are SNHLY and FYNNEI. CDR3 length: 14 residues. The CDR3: CASSELESYNEQFF. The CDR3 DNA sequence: TGTGCCAGCAGTGAACTGGAGTCCTACAATGAGCAGTTCTTC.

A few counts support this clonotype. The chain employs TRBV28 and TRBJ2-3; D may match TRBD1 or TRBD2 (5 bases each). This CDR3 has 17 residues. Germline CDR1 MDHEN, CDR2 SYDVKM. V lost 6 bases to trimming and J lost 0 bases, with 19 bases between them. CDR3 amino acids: CASSRDRGTPSTDTQYF. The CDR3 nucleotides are TGTGCCAGCAGCCGGGATAGGGGCACACCTAGCACAGATACGCAGTATTTT.

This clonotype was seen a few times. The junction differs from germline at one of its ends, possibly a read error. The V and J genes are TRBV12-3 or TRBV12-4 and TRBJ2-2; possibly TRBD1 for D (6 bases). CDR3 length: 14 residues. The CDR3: CASSLQGNPGELFF. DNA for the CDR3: TGTGCCAGCAGTTTACAGGGGAACCCCGGGGAGCTGTTTTTT.

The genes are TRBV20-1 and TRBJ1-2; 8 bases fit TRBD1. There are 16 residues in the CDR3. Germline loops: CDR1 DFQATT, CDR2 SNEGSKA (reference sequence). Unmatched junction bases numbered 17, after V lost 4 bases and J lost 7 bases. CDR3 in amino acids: CSATDRGQGANGGYTF. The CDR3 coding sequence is TGCAGTGCTACAGACAGGGGCCAGGGGGCAAATGGTGGCTACACCTTC.